These 17 T cell receptor beta chains were all obtained from the same sample, sequenced in a study of T-cell reconstitution after alpha-beta-depleted transplantation in children. Library preparation (for TCRbeta) was performed with unique molecular identifiers. TCRdb fed the PCR reads into MiXCR, producing one record per CDR3 protein. The sample consists of approximately 130,000 distinct CDR3 sequences, 8.5% to 10% of them appearing once. The sequencing used PBMCs, mostly from graft donor cells, collected 180 days after TCRalphabeta/CD19-depleted stem cell transplant. These receptor sequences come from a girl younger than two who had a stem cell transplant for combined immunodeficiency, so the T cells may come from the graft donor.

The CDR3 protein is CSARDVETQYF. The CDR3 coding sequence is TGCAGTGCTAGAGATGTCGAGACCCAGTACTTC. J is TRBJ2-5 and V is TRBV20-1; D gene uncertain. The length of the CDR3 is 11 residues. The V end was cut by 0 bases, the J end by 5 bases, with 4 bases between. Germline V gene sequence: CDR1 DFQATT, CDR2 SNEGSKA (reference sequence).

J is TRBJ2-1 and V is TRBV20-1, with 7 bases fitting TRBD2. CDR1 and CDR2 (germline): DFQATT, SNEGSKA (reference sequence). V was pared by 5 bases and J by 7 bases, with 5 bases of the junction left unmatched. The CDR3 is 12 residues long. The CDR3: CSAGSGENEQFF. Here the CDR3 DNA reads TGCAGTGCTGGCAGCGGGGAGAATGAGCAGTTCTTC.

This chain links TRBV7-2 with TRBJ2-5; 7 bases align to TRBD1. This CDR3 spans 14 amino acids. Per germline, CDR1 SGHTA and CDR2 FQGNSA. Unmatched junction bases numbered 9, after V lost 6 bases and J lost 5 bases. CDR3: CASSSDRAGETQYF. In DNA form, the CDR3 reads TGTGCCAGCAGTTCAGACAGGGCCGGGGAGACCCAGTACTTC.

The sample holds a few counts of this clonotype. The chain links TRBV6-2 or TRBV6-3 to TRBJ2-7, with TRBD1 matching over 7 bases. The CDR3 extends over 13 amino acids. Germline V gene data show CDR1 as MNHEY and CDR2 as SVGEGT. J gave up 6 bases and V 7 bases, and 9 bases lay outside the gene matches. As DNA, the CDR3 is TGTGCCAGCAAACGACAGGGAGAGGGCGAGCAGTACTTC. As protein: CASKRQGEGEQYF.

This clonotype was observed a few times. Here the CDR3 reads CASRAQGRGTDTQYF. The CDR3, as DNA: TGTGCCAGCAGGGCACAGGGTAGGGGCACAGATACGCAGTATTTT. The chain links TRBV28 to TRBJ2-3, with D tentatively TRBD1 (6 bases). The length of the CDR3 is 15 residues. V dropped 6 bases and J dropped 1 base, with 14 bases sitting between them. Germline CDR1 reads MDHEN; CDR2 reads SYDVKM.

The chain employs TRBV6-5 and TRBJ1-1, with D unresolved. V shed 2 bases and J shed 0 bases, with 13 bases lying between them. Germline CDR1 MNHEY, CDR2 SVGAGI. This CDR3 contains 16 residues. The CDR3 loop reads CASSYGVAFMNTEAFF. The DNA for the CDR3 is TGTGCCAGCAGTTACGGGGTAGCTTTCATGAACACTGAAGCTTTCTTT.

The V gene is TRBV6-1, the J gene TRBJ2-3; a possible D gene is TRBD1 (6 bases). This CDR3 is 15 amino acids long. Germline CDR1 reads MNHNS; CDR2 reads SASEGT. Trimming took 5 bases from V and 0 from J, leaving 12 bases between them. For the CDR3, the DNA is TGTGCCAGCAGTCGACAGGTACTGAGCACAGATACGCAGTATTTT. Its translation: CASSRQVLSTDTQYF.

This sequence joins TRBV28 and TRBJ1-5; D possibly corresponds to TRBD1 (5 bases). The CDR3 has 13 amino acids. Trimming shortened V by 8 bases and J by 2 bases, and 10 bases separated the two germline ends. Germline V gene sequence: CDR1 MDHEN, CDR2 SYDVKM. This chain's CDR3 is CASERGGNQPQHF. The DNA of the CDR3 is TGTGCCAGCGAACGGGGGGGCAATCAGCCCCAGCATTTT.

This clonotype was seen more than once but under ten times. The chain is built from TRBV7-2 and TRBJ2-5; no clear D gene. The CDR3 loop spans 13 amino acids. The germline V gene encodes CDR1 SGHTA and CDR2 FQGNSA. V lost 4 bases to trimming and J lost 5 bases, with 11 bases between them. CDR3 nucleotides: TGTGCCAGCAGCTACGCATGGACGGAGACCCAGTACTTC. Its translation is CASSYAWTETQYF. The variable domain in full, with the rest retrieved from reference TRBV7-2 and TRBJ2-5, is GAGVSQSPSNKVTEKGKDVELRCDPISGHTALYWYRQSLGQGLEFLIYFQGNSAPDKSGLPSDRFSAERTGGSVSTLTIQRTQQEDSAVYLCASSYAWTETQYFGPGTRLLVL.

This clonotype was picked up many times. J is TRBJ2-5 and V is TRBV29-1; 9 bases line up with TRBD2. The V gene's germline CDR1 is SQVTM and CDR2 ANQGSEA. The trim removed 6 bases at V and 5 bases at J, leaving 7 bases unmatched. The CDR3 consists of 13 residues. CDR3 nucleotides: TGCAGCGTCCTTAGCGGGAGTAGTGAGACCCAGTACTTC. This encodes CSVLSGSSETQYF.

V gene TRBV7-9 combines with J gene TRBJ2-2, with D perhaps TRBD1 or TRBD2 (5 bases each). Deletions cut 2 bases from V and 5 bases from J, with 15 bases between. Germline V lookup: CDR1 SEHNR, CDR2 FQNEAQ (reference sequence). The CDR3 extends over 16 amino acids. The CDR3 coding sequence is TGTGCCAGCAGCTTACCGGGGCGAATAACTACCGGGGAGCTGTTTTTT. It encodes CASSLPGRITTGELFF.

The chain joins TRBV29-1 to TRBJ1-5, with D tentatively TRBD1 (5 bases). This CDR3 comprises 13 residues. The V end was cut by 4 bases, the J end by 3 bases, with 10 bases between. CDR1 and CDR2 (germline): SQVTM, ANQGSEA. CDR3 loop: CSVGDGFNQPQHF. The CDR3 region has the DNA TGCAGCGTTGGGGACGGGTTCAATCAGCCCCAGCATTTT.

This clonotype was found a few times. The J gene is TRBJ2-7, the V gene TRBV6-2 or TRBV6-3, with 7 bases identical to TRBD1. V lost 2 bases, J lost 5 bases, and 9 bases stayed unmatched. CDR1 and CDR2 from the germline V gene are MNHEY and SVGEGT. The CDR3 totals 15 residues. The CDR3, as DNA: TGTGCCAGCAGTTACCCCGGGACAGTTGGGGACGAGCAGTACTTC. The encoded protein is CASSYPGTVGDEQYF.

This clonotype has a handful of counts. This rearrangement joins TRBV12-3 or TRBV12-4 to TRBJ2-3; D might be TRBD1 (6 bases). The germline V and J ends were trimmed by 2 bases and 4 bases, with 13 bases remaining between them. The CDR3 consists of 15 residues. As DNA, the CDR3 is TGTGCCAGCAGTTTATTGCGGACAGCCGCAGATACGCAGTATTTT. Protein: CASSLLRTAADTQYF.

This clonotype was seen at least ten times. The genes are TRBV3-1 and TRBJ2-2, with D perhaps TRBD2 (6 bases). CDR1 and CDR2 from the germline V gene are LGHDT and YNNKEL (reference sequence). This CDR3 contains 14 residues. V lost 6 bases to trimming and J lost 6 bases, with 14 bases between them. The CDR3 region has the DNA TGTGCCAGCAGGTTGGCGGGGAGGCCCGGGGAGCTGTTTTTT. It encodes CASRLAGRPGELFF.

The chain employs TRBV29-1 and TRBJ2-5; D is perhaps TRBD2 (6 bases). This CDR3 has 14 residues. Germline CDR1 SQVTM, CDR2 ANQGSEA. Trimming removed 4 bases from V and 5 bases from J, with 17 bases in between. The CDR3, as DNA: TGCAGCGTTGTGGGAGGTGATGTCAGGGAGACCCAGTACTTC. Translation gives CSVVGGDVRETQYF.

This clonotype was seen a handful of times. The V gene is TRBV5-1, the J gene TRBJ2-3; D remains unclear. Germline V CDR1 and CDR2: SGHRS, YFSETQ. This CDR3 has 15 amino acids. Trimming stripped 0 bases from V and 2 bases from J, with 10 bases between. The CDR3 DNA is TGCGCCAGCAGCTTGGCCCTTAAGATCACAGATACGCAGTATTTT. This translates into CASSLALKITDTQYF. The whole variable domain, remainder taken from reference TRBV5-1 and TRBJ2-3, is KAGVTQTPRYLIKTRGQQVTLSCSPISGHRSVSWYQQTPGQGLQFLFEYFSETQRNKGNFPGRFSGRQFSNSRSEMNVSTLELGDSALYLCASSLALKITDTQYFGPGTRLTVL.